The 29 T cell receptor beta chains reported below all come from one sample, sequenced in a study of T cell repertoires in cytomegalovirus infection. One entry per CDR3 protein results from TCRdb running MiXCR on the reads. The sample yields hundreds of thousands of distinct CDR3 sequences, 33% seen once. Their cognate antigens are unknown. This specimen consisted of cultured PBMCs, obtained from culture after CMV antigen stimulation. These TCRs come from a human donor in good health (CMV status not recorded). Some clones in this sample may be carry-over from other donors' samples.

There are a few counts of this clonotype. CDR3 sequence: CSARDRGLLYNSPLHF. As DNA, the CDR3 is TGCAGTGCTAGGGACAGGGGATTGCTCTATAATTCACCCCTCCACTTT. The chain has TRBV20-1 and TRBJ1-6; 9 nucleotides agree with TRBD1. The V segment lost 3 bases and the J segment 3 bases; nucleotides outside the gene matches: 6. This CDR3 is built from 16 residues. CDR1 and CDR2 (germline): DFQATT, SNEGSKA (reference sequence).

The sample holds a few counts of this clonotype. The chain joins TRBV10-2 to TRBJ1-1; TRBD1 agrees at 7 bases. Germline CDR1 reads WSHSY; CDR2 reads SAAADI. The ends lost 8 bases at V and 5 bases at J; junction bases unmatched: 8. The CDR3 has 13 amino acids. The chain's CDR3 is CASAPGGGTEAFF. The DNA for the CDR3 is TGCGCCAGCGCCCCAGGGGGTGGAACTGAAGCTTTCTTT.

The chain employs TRBV7-6 and TRBJ1-6, with no clear D. The CDR3 is made up of 12 amino acids. Germline V gene data show CDR1 as SGHVS and CDR2 as FNYEAQ. Trimming removed 3 bases from V and 8 bases from J, with 5 bases in between. CDR3 in amino acids: CASSFFDSPLHF. Here the CDR3 DNA reads TGTGCCAGCAGCTTTTTTGATTCACCCCTCCACTTT.

CDR3 residues: CASSFFGLGTGVMTLHF. The DNA for the CDR3 is TGTGCCAGCAGTTTTTTTGGACTCGGGACAGGGGTTATGACCCTCCACTTT. The V and J genes are TRBV12-3 or TRBV12-4 and TRBJ1-6, with 10 positions matching TRBD1. The V and J ends lost 3 bases and 14 bases, in that order; junction bases with no gene match: 16. The CDR3 length is 17 residues.

This chain links TRBV6-1 with TRBJ2-1; D unresolved. Germline V gene lookup returns CDR1 MNHNS and CDR2 SASEGT. The CDR3 covers 12 residues. Between the trimmed V and J ends, which lost 8 bases and 4 bases, there was a span of 9 bases. The CDR3 DNA sequence: TGTGCCAGCCCCTCGGAGTACAATGAGCAGTTCTTC. Amino acid sequence: CASPSEYNEQFF.

The chain carries TRBV12-5 and TRBJ1-1, with D hard to call. Germline-derived CDR1 and CDR2 are LGHNT and FRNRAP. The V gene lost 6 bases and the J gene lost 11 bases, with 13 bases spanning the gap. CDR3 length: 11 amino acids. The CDR3 nucleotides read TGTGCTAGTGGCTCCACATCTTACGCTTTCTTT. Protein product: CASGSTSYAFF.

The table lists this clonotype with a few counts. V gene TRBV7-8 combines with J gene TRBJ2-5; 9 bases map to TRBD1. The CDR3 extends over 15 amino acids. With V trimmed by 8 bases and J by 7 bases, 14 bases remained unmatched. CDR1 and CDR2 (germline): SGHVS, FQNEAQ. CDR3 sequence (DNA): TGTGCCAGCTACAGGGGGCGCTTTTCCGGAGGGACCCAGTACTTC. Amino acids: CASYRGRFSGGTQYF.

The gene calls are TRBV7-2 and TRBJ2-1, with TRBD2 identical over 14 bases. Germline values: CDR1 SGHTA, CDR2 FQGNSA. The J segment lost 4 bases and the V segment lost 0 bases, leaving 2 bases of the junction unmatched. The length of the CDR3 is 17 residues. The CDR3 coding sequence is TGTGCCAGCAGCTTAGCAGGGACTAGCGGGGGTTACAATGAGCAGTTCTTC. Protein product: CASSLAGTSGGYNEQFF.

The chain carries TRBV10-3 and TRBJ2-1; possibly TRBD1 for D (6 bases). The CDR3 has 14 residues. Trimming left V 6 bases short and J 5 bases short, with 14 bases between. The V gene's germline CDR1 is ENHRY and CDR2 SYGVKD. The CDR3 DNA is TGTGCCATCAGAGGGGACACCCTGAACAATGAGCAGTTCTTC. Its protein product is CAIRGDTLNNEQFF.

V gene TRBV4-1 combines with J gene TRBJ2-7; 8 positions match TRBD1. This CDR3 comprises 17 residues. Germline V CDR1 and CDR2: MGHRA, YSYEKL. V gave up 4 bases and J gave up 2 bases; unmatched junction bases: 13. The CDR3 region is CASSRRFVTGATYEQYF. The CDR3 nucleotides are TGCGCCAGCAGCCGGAGATTCGTGACAGGGGCTACCTACGAGCAGTACTTC.

J is TRBJ2-5 and V is TRBV5-4, with TRBD2 matching 8 bases. The CDR3 has 16 residues. Unmatched junction bases numbered 9, after V lost 2 bases and J lost 3 bases. CDR1 is SGHNT and CDR2 is YYREEE in the germline V gene (reference sequence). The chain's CDR3 is CASSFVVGGGEETQYF. Written as DNA, the CDR3 is TGTGCCAGCAGCTTCGTAGTCGGGGGGGGTGAAGAGACCCAGTACTTC.

The gene calls are TRBV4-1 and TRBJ1-2, with 7 nucleotides matching TRBD1. The CDR3 spans 16 residues. Germline V CDR1 and CDR2: MGHRA, YSYEKL. Trimming cost V 4 bases and J 4 bases; bases outside gene matches: 12. CDR3 sequence (DNA): TGCGCCAGCAGCCGGCAACAGGGGTTAGATTCCTATGGCTACACCTTC. Translating gives CASSRQQGLDSYGYTF.

The V and J genes are TRBV28 and TRBJ1-3; D remains ambiguous. The CDR3 consists of 13 residues. Trimming stripped 6 bases from V and 2 bases from J, with 8 bases between. The V gene's germline CDR1 is MDHEN and CDR2 SYDVKM. In nucleotides, the CDR3 is TGTGCCAGCAGGCCCGACGCTGGAAACACCATATATTTT. Translated, it gives CASRPDAGNTIYF.

This clonotype was seen a few times. The J gene is TRBJ2-5, the V gene TRBV6-2 or TRBV6-3; unclear D gene. CDR1 is MNHEY and CDR2 is SVGEGT in the germline V gene. The CDR3 spans 13 residues. V lost 6 bases and J lost 4, with 12 bases in between. CDR3 DNA sequence: TGTGCCAGCAGGAGATCACCCGCAGAGACCCAGTACTTC. This sequence encodes CASRRSPAETQYF.

This chain joins TRBV6-2 or TRBV6-3 and TRBJ2-2; D gene uncertain. The germline V gene encodes CDR1 MNHEY and CDR2 SVGEGT. CDR3 size: 13 residues. V lost 8 bases and J lost 4, with 11 bases in between. The CDR3 DNA reads as TGTGCCAGCGTAACCGTGGTCACCGGGGAGCTGTTTTTT. Protein: CASVTVVTGELFF.

As for this clonotype: A much larger clone differs by one base, so this may be a read error. Since no conserved phenylalanine or tryptophan closes the CDR3, a read error is the likely cause. V is TRBV12-3 or TRBV12-4 and J is TRBJ2-5, with 11 bases identical to TRBD1. The CDR3 is made up of 14 amino acids. J gave up 5 bases and V 6 bases, and 5 bases lay outside the gene matches. DNA for the CDR3: TGTGCCAGCAGGCTGGGACAGGGGGTTGAGACCCAGTACTCC. Translation: CASRLGQGVETQYS.

This clonotype was recorded only once. The CDR3 bases are TGTGCCACCAGCAGACGCTATACTAGCGGGGTACCGATAAGCACAGATACGCAGTATTTT. Translating gives CATSRRYTSGVPISTDTQYF. V usage is TRBV15 and J usage is TRBJ2-3; 10 bases line up with TRBD2. The ends lost 2 bases at V and 0 bases at J; junction bases unmatched: 14. This CDR3 comprises 20 residues. Germline V gene sequence: CDR1 LNHNV, CDR2 YYDKDF (reference sequence).

The rearrangement links TRBV6-1 to TRBJ2-7; 9 nucleotides match TRBD1. The CDR3 covers 14 residues. The V segment lost 6 bases and the J segment 5 bases; nucleotides outside the gene matches: 8. Per the germline V gene, CDR1 is MNHNS and CDR2 is SASEGT. This CDR3 is CASSSGTGTDEQYF. CDR3 sequence (DNA): TGTGCCAGCAGCTCCGGGACAGGGACCGACGAGCAGTACTTC.

This clonotype was seen a few times. The rearrangement links TRBV6-6 to TRBJ1-2; D perhaps matches TRBD1 (6 bases). The ends were cut back, 2 bases at V and 4 bases at J, with 8 bases in the middle. Germline CDR1 and CDR2: MNHNY and SVGAGI (reference sequence). This CDR3 has 13 amino acids. The CDR3 nucleotides are TGTGCCAGCAGTTACGACAGGAGCTATGGCTACACCTTC. Encoded protein: CASSYDRSYGYTF.

The chain uses TRBV25-1 and TRBJ2-3; possible D gene TRBD2, 6 bases. Trimming left V 6 bases short and J 5 bases short, with 18 bases between. The CDR3 runs to 15 residues. Germline-derived CDR1 and CDR2 are MGHDK and SYGVNS. CDR3 sequence (DNA): TGTGCCAGCAGGCCCTCTGCGGGGATAGTAGATACGCAGTATTTT. Residues: CASRPSAGIVDTQYF. The full variable domain, with the rest looked up from reference TRBV25-1 and TRBJ2-3, is EADIYQTPRYLVIGTGKKITLECSQTMGHDKMYWYQQDPGMELHLIHYSYGVNSTEKGDLSSESTVSRIRTEHFPLTLESARPSHTSQYLCASRPSAGIVDTQYFGPGTRLTVL.

The gene calls are TRBV28 and TRBJ2-5, with TRBD2 matching over 7 bases. V lost 2 bases to trimming and J lost 3 bases; unmatched junction nucleotides: 6. Germline loops: CDR1 MDHEN, CDR2 SYDVKM. The CDR3 is made up of 15 amino acids. The CDR3 DNA reads TGTGCCAGCAGTTTAGGGGACTACTCGAAAGAGACCCAGTACTTC. Translating it yields CASSLGDYSKETQYF. Full variable domain (rest looked up from reference TRBV28 and TRBJ2-5): DVKVTQSSRYLVKRTGEKVFLECVQDMDHENMFWYRQDPGLGLRLIYFSYDVKMKEKGDIPEGYSVSREKKERFSLILESASTNQTSMYLCASSLGDYSKETQYFGPGTRLLVL.

V and J are TRBV19 and TRBJ1-4; D call uncertain. This CDR3 has 12 amino acids. Per germline, CDR1 LNHDA and CDR2 SQIVND (reference sequence). V was cut by 11 bases and J by 3 bases, with 10 bases left in between. CDR3 loop: CAGQRANEKLFF. In nucleotides, the CDR3 is TGTGCCGGTCAACGTGCTAATGAAAAACTGTTTTTT.

This clonotype has only a few counts. The V and J genes are TRBV6-2 or TRBV6-3 and TRBJ2-4, with D hard to call. The germline V gene encodes CDR1 MNHEY and CDR2 SVGEGT. The CDR3 is 15 amino acids. V was trimmed by 2 bases and J by 1 base, leaving 9 bases between them. CDR3 nucleotide sequence: TGTGCCAGCAGTTACAGGGTTTTGGCCAAAAACATTCAGTACTTC. Residues: CASSYRVLAKNIQYF.

The table lists this clonotype with many counts. The rearrangement links TRBV7-2 to TRBJ1-5; no definite D call. The CDR3 is 15 residues long. CDR1 and CDR2 (germline): SGHTA, FQGNSA. The V end lost 1 base, the J end lost 1 base, and 8 bases lay between the germline ends. The DNA of the CDR3 is TGTGCCAGCAGCTTAGATTCCGGGAGCAATCAGCCCCAGCATTTT. As protein: CASSLDSGSNQPQHF.

The sample holds one count of this clonotype. CDR3 in DNA: TGTGCCAGCAGTGAATCCATCGGTTCACCCCTCCACTTT. It yields the protein CASSESIGSPLHF. The chain recombines TRBV25-1 with TRBJ1-6, with D uncertain. V lost 1 base and J lost 9, with 7 bases in between. Germline CDR1 and CDR2: MGHDK and SYGVNS. The CDR3 runs 13 residues.

J is TRBJ2-5 and V is TRBV4-3; the D gene is possibly TRBD2 (5 bases). CDR1 is LGHNA, CDR2 YSLEER, per germline. The CDR3 length is 15 residues. Trimming shortened V by 0 bases and J by 4 bases, and 12 bases separated the two germline ends. The DNA of the CDR3 is TGCGCCAGCAGCCAAGATTTGTGGGCGGGAGAGACCCAGTACTTC. Translation: CASSQDLWAGETQYF.

This clonotype was seen a few times. DNA for the CDR3: TGTGCCAGCAGCTTAAGAACAGATGCAACTAATGAAAAACTGTTTTTT. It codes for CASSLRTDATNEKLFF. The chain recombines TRBV5-4 with TRBJ1-4, with D unclear. Germline loops: CDR1 SGHNT, CDR2 YYREEE (reference sequence). V was shortened by 2 bases and J by 0 bases, with 11 bases between the two germline ends. The CDR3 has 16 amino acids.

V usage is TRBV7-2 and J usage is TRBJ2-7; either TRBD1 or TRBD2 may supply D (5 bases each). V lost 0 bases and J 9 bases, leaving 18 bases between the germline ends. Germline V gene lookup returns CDR1 SGHTA and CDR2 FQGNSA. CDR3 size: 15 residues. The CDR3 reads CASSLAPGPGFGQYF. CDR3 sequence (DNA): TGTGCCAGCAGCTTAGCGCCGGGGCCGGGGTTCGGGCAGTACTTC.

The rearrangement uses TRBV20-1 and TRBJ1-3; possibly TRBD1 for D (6 bases). Germline CDR1 is DFQATT and CDR2 is SNEGSKA (reference sequence). The ends were cut back, 6 bases at V and 4 bases at J, with 13 bases in the middle. This CDR3 comprises 13 residues. Written as DNA, the CDR3 is TGCAGTGCATACAGGGTTGACGGAAACACCATATATTTT. Translated, it gives CSAYRVDGNTIYF.